The 10 T cell receptor beta chains listed next were all sequenced from one sample in a study of blood T cell repertoires in COVID-19. Profiled with immunoSEQ multiplex PCR; TCRdb holds only in-frame clones, not every one. The sample shows approximately 150,000 clones, roughly 79% of them seen only once. Material for sequencing was peripheral blood. These receptors originate from a woman between 55 and 75 years old with acute or convalescent COVID-19.

V is TRBV7-2 and J is TRBJ2-7; 7 bases fit TRBD2. V lost 2 bases to trimming and J lost 3 bases; unmatched junction nucleotides: 1. Germline V gene lookup returns CDR1 SGHTA and CDR2 FQGNSA. This CDR3 comprises 13 residues. The CDR3 region has the DNA TGTGCCAGCAGCTTACCGGGAGGCTACGAGCAGTACTTC. Protein product: CASSLPGGYEQYF.

V gene TRBV18 combines with J gene TRBJ2-2; D possibly corresponds to TRBD2 (5 bases). Germline CDR1 and CDR2: KGHSH and LQKENI. The CDR3 is 15 amino acids. The V end lost 3 bases, the J end lost 7 bases, and 15 bases lay between the germline ends. The CDR3, as DNA: TGTGCCAGCTCACCGTCGAGGGAGAGTGGCGGGGAGCTGTTTTTT. Translation: CASSPSRESGGELFF.

The chain joins TRBV19 to TRBJ2-1; D is perhaps TRBD2 (5 bases). Germline CDR1 reads LNHDA; CDR2 reads SQIVND (reference sequence). The length of the CDR3 is 15 residues. The V end lost 5 bases, the J end lost 0 bases, and 11 bases lay between the germline ends. The DNA for the CDR3 is TGTGCCAGTAGTCTTAGCGAGAGCTCCTACAATGAGCAGTTCTTC. Its protein is CASSLSESSYNEQFF.

The V call is TRBV19, the J call TRBJ2-5; D may be TRBD1 (5 bases). Trimming cost V 2 bases and J 7 bases, with 8 bases left between them. CDR1 is LNHDA and CDR2 is SQIVND in the germline V gene (reference sequence). This CDR3 comprises 12 residues. The CDR3 DNA is TGTGCCAGTAGTATACAGGGTGGGACCCAGTACTTC. Encoded protein: CASSIQGGTQYF. The variable domain in full, with the rest retrieved from reference TRBV19 and TRBJ2-5, is DGGITQSPKYLFRKEGQNVTLSCEQNLNHDAMYWYRQDPGQGLRLIYYSQIVNDFQKGDIAEGYSVSREKKESFPLTVTSAQKNPTAFYLCASSIQGGTQYFGPGTRLLVL.

The CDR3 nucleotides are TGTGCCAGCAGCTTGGGACAGGTTCATCCGAGGACTGAAGCTTTCTTT. Protein: CASSLGQVHPRTEAFF. The genes are TRBV27 and TRBJ1-1; 8 bases fit TRBD1. The V gene end was trimmed by 6 bases and the J gene end by 5 bases; junction bases not matched to a gene: 14. Germline-derived CDR1 and CDR2 are MNHEY and SMNVEV (reference sequence). There are 16 residues in the CDR3.

This chain links TRBV3-1 (or the pseudogene TRBV3-2) with TRBJ1-2; the D gene is possibly TRBD1 (6 bases). Trimming took off 3 bases at V and 4 bases at J, with 9 bases between the two ends. Germline V gene data show CDR1 as LGHDT and CDR2 as YNNKEL (reference sequence). The CDR3 totals 13 residues. CDR3 in amino acids: CASSHGQPYGYTF. CDR3 in DNA: TGTGCCAGCAGCCACGGACAGCCCTATGGCTACACCTTC.

This clone has a single count. This sequence joins TRBV5-1 and TRBJ1-2; D might be TRBD1 (5 bases). This CDR3 contains 14 residues. Germline CDR1 SGHRS, CDR2 YFSETQ. Trimming stripped 0 bases from V and 6 bases from J, with 12 bases between. The CDR3 DNA reads as TGCGCCAGCAGCTTGGACAGGAATTGGAATGGCTACACCTTC. It specifies CASSLDRNWNGYTF.

The rearrangement uses TRBV19 and TRBJ1-1, with TRBD1 matching 8 bases. Germline loops: CDR1 LNHDA, CDR2 SQIVND (reference sequence). The CDR3 extends over 14 amino acids. V lost 5 bases, J lost 3 bases, and 5 bases stayed unmatched. The CDR3 here is CASSPGQGHTEAFF. CDR3 in DNA: TGTGCCAGTAGTCCCGGACAGGGCCACACTGAAGCTTTCTTT.

The chain has TRBV28 and TRBJ2-1; TRBD1 matches 7 bases. The CDR3 is 16 residues long. The germline gives CDR1 MDHEN, CDR2 SYDVKM. V dropped 6 bases and J dropped 4; count of bases not matched to a gene: 12. The CDR3 loop is CASRTHTGTVYNEQFF. The CDR3, as DNA: TGTGCCAGCAGGACCCACACCGGGACAGTTTACAATGAGCAGTTCTTC.

The chain is built from TRBV30 and TRBJ2-2, with 7 bases aligning to TRBD1. The V gene's germline CDR1 is GTSNPN and CDR2 SVGIG (reference sequence). With V trimmed by 1 base and J by 4 bases, 9 bases remained unmatched. The CDR3 is 16 residues long. The CDR3 protein is CAWSGATGARTGELFF. In DNA, the CDR3 is TGTGCCTGGAGTGGGGCCACAGGGGCCCGCACCGGGGAGCTGTTTTTT.